This passage covers 23 T cell receptor beta chains from one sample sequenced in a study of OX40 agonist ivuxolimab in advanced cancers. The protocol was immunoSEQ multiplex PCR, while the TCRdb copy is restricted to in-frame clones and leaves out a portion. The sample has 50,000 to 55,000 clones, roughly nine tenths seen once. The material sequenced was CD4+ or CD8+ T cells sorted from blood, taken in a trial of the OX40 agonist ivuxolimab. The receptors here all came from an adult with an advanced solid tumor such as melanoma, head and neck, liver or kidney cancer.

The V and J genes are TRBV5-4 and TRBJ2-2; D gene ambiguous. The CDR3 is 13 residues long. Trimming took 1 base from V and 7 from J, leaving 8 bases between them. Per the germline V gene, CDR1 is SGHNT and CDR2 is YYREEE (reference sequence). For the CDR3, the DNA is TGTGCCAGCAGCTTGCAGTATATCGGGGAGCTGTTTTTT. Translating it yields CASSLQYIGELFF.

The rearrangement uses TRBV27 and TRBJ2-7, with D unresolved. Germline V CDR1 and CDR2: MNHEY, SMNVEV (reference sequence). The CDR3 is 13 amino acids. The V and J ends lost 0 bases and 10 bases respectively, with 13 bases between them. As DNA, the CDR3 is TGTGCCAGCAGTTTATCGTCCACTCTCGTTCAGTACTTC. It specifies CASSLSSTLVQYF.

The V call is TRBV28, the J call TRBJ2-7, with D possibly matching TRBD1 (6 bases). V was clipped by 7 bases and J by 1 base, with 14 bases between them. The CDR3 length is 14 residues. From germline, CDR1 is MDHEN and CDR2 SYDVKM. CDR3 region: CASNTPGTSYEQYF. For the CDR3, the DNA is TGTGCCAGCAACACCCCCGGGACATCCTACGAGCAGTACTTC.

This chain connects TRBV15 to TRBJ2-7; D is unresolved. This CDR3 comprises 15 residues. The germline CDR1 and CDR2 sequences are LNHNV and YYDKDF (reference sequence). V lost 0 bases and J 5 bases, leaving 14 bases between the germline ends. CDR3 residues: CATSRDTRPVDEQYF. The CDR3 region has the DNA TGTGCCACCAGCAGAGATACTCGACCTGTCGACGAGCAGTACTTC.

This CDR3 is CAISEPTRGGQGGSYNEQFF. The CDR3 nucleotides are TGTGCCATCAGTGAGCCTACAAGGGGGGGACAGGGAGGATCCTACAATGAGCAGTTCTTC. This chain connects TRBV10-3 to TRBJ2-1; 9 nucleotides line up with TRBD1. CDR1 is ENHRY and CDR2 is SYGVKD in the germline V gene. The V and J ends lost 2 bases and 1 base, in that order; junction bases with no gene match: 15. The CDR3 has 20 residues.

The V gene is TRBV7-2, the J gene TRBJ1-2, with D tentatively TRBD1 (5 bases). CDR3 length: 14 residues. Per the germline V gene, CDR1 is SGHTA and CDR2 is FQGNSA. Trimming cost V 2 bases and J 8 bases, with 15 bases left between them. CDR3 residues: CASSLLRDLEGYTF. CDR3 in DNA: TGTGCCAGCAGCTTATTGAGGGACTTGGAGGGCTACACCTTC.

J is TRBJ1-1 and V is TRBV29-1; maybe TRBD1 (5 bases). The V end was cut by 3 bases, the J end by 9 bases, with 8 bases between. Germline CDR1 is SQVTM and CDR2 is ANQGSEA. There are 10 residues in the CDR3. The CDR3 loop reads CSVDRAKAFF. The CDR3 nucleotides are TGCAGCGTTGACAGGGCAAAAGCTTTCTTT.

V gene TRBV7-8 combines with J gene TRBJ2-1, with 7 bases identical to TRBD1. Germline loops: CDR1 SGHVS, CDR2 FQNEAQ. This CDR3 spans 13 amino acids. Germline trimming cut 5 bases from V and 2 bases from J; bases unmatched to any gene: 0. CDR3 amino acids: CASSQGAYNEQFF. DNA for the CDR3: TGTGCCAGCAGCCAGGGGGCCTACAATGAGCAGTTCTTC.

This chain links TRBV2 with TRBJ2-5; 10 nucleotides agree with TRBD2. Germline CDR1 reads SNHLY; CDR2 reads FYNNEI. V lost 5 bases and J lost 5; bases outside the gene matches: 8. CDR3 length: 15 amino acids. The CDR3 spells CASSTSGVGGETQYF. In DNA form, the CDR3 reads TGTGCCAGCAGTACTAGCGGGGTGGGAGGGGAGACCCAGTACTTC.

The rearrangement joins TRBV7-2 to TRBJ2-1, with 10 bases matching TRBD2. The V gene's germline CDR1 is SGHTA and CDR2 FQGNSA. The CDR3 sequence is 18 residues long. J was trimmed by 6 bases and V by 2 bases; bases with no gene match: 13. CDR3 nucleotide sequence: TGTGCCAGCAGCTTACTTAGCAGCGGGGGGGCTTCTGGCAATGAGCAGTTCTTC. Its protein is CASSLLSSGGASGNEQFF.

The V gene is TRBV19, the J gene TRBJ1-1, with TRBD1 identical over 8 bases. This CDR3 region has 16 residues. Germline CDR1 is LNHDA and CDR2 is SQIVND (reference sequence). V lost 5 bases, J lost 1 base, and 9 bases stayed unmatched. The CDR3 DNA sequence: TGTGCCAGTAGTCCATCGTGGGACAGGAGGAACACTGAAGCTTTCTTT. It codes for CASSPSWDRRNTEAFF.

This clone was observed a single time. The chain uses TRBV20-1 and TRBJ2-3; possibly TRBD2 for D (5 bases). Germline CDR1 and CDR2: DFQATT and SNEGSKA (reference sequence). V dropped 3 bases and J dropped 8 bases, with 9 bases sitting between them. The CDR3 has 11 residues. The CDR3 sequence is CSARSEGTQYF. Written as DNA, the CDR3 is TGCAGTGCTAGGAGTGAGGGTACGCAGTATTTT.

The chain uses TRBV5-4 and TRBJ2-1; D is ambiguous. Trimming left V 0 bases short and J 3 bases short, with 10 bases between. Germline CDR1 and CDR2: SGHNT and YYREEE (reference sequence). The CDR3 sequence is 15 residues long. Written as DNA, the CDR3 is TGTGCCAGCAGCTTGGCGTCAGGCTTCTACAATGAGCAGTTCTTC. Translated, it gives CASSLASGFYNEQFF.

The rearrangement uses TRBV10-2 and TRBJ1-4; tentatively, D is TRBD1 (6 bases). This CDR3 region has 13 residues. Trimming removed 6 bases from V and 6 bases from J, with 11 bases in between. Germline CDR1 WSHSY, CDR2 SAAADI. The CDR3: CASRDSTDEKLFF. For the CDR3, the DNA is TGCGCCAGCAGGGACAGCACGGATGAAAAACTGTTTTTT.

The genes are TRBV11-3 and TRBJ2-1, with 9 positions matching TRBD1. The CDR3 covers 15 residues. The germline gives CDR1 SGHNT, CDR2 YENEEA. Trimming cost V 0 bases and J 6 bases; bases outside gene matches: 3. Here the CDR3 reads CASSLDPGQGNEQFF. As DNA, the CDR3 is TGTGCCAGCAGCTTAGATCCGGGACAGGGCAATGAGCAGTTCTTC.

The rearrangement uses TRBV2 and TRBJ2-1; D uncertain. Trimming pared 5 bases from V and 2 bases from J, leaving 1 base between. The CDR3 spans 11 residues. Germline CDR1 and CDR2: SNHLY and FYNNEI. CDR3 region: CASSPYNEQFF. The DNA of the CDR3 is TGTGCCAGCAGTCCCTACAATGAGCAGTTCTTC.

The chain employs TRBV5-6 and TRBJ1-4; D unclear. Trimming pared 0 bases from V and 5 bases from J, leaving 8 bases between. The CDR3 totals 14 residues. Germline CDR1 reads SGHDT; CDR2 reads YYEEEE. DNA for the CDR3: TGTGCCAGCAGCTTGGCCTCTGGGAATGAAAAACTGTTTTTT. This encodes CASSLASGNEKLFF. Complete variable domain (other parts from reference TRBV5-6 and TRBJ1-4): DAGVTQSPTHLIKTRGQQVTLRCSPKSGHDTVSWYQQALGQGPQFIFQYYEEEERQRGNFPDRFSGHQFPNYSSELNVNALLLGDSALYLCASSLASGNEKLFFGSGTQLSVL.

The chain is built from TRBV30 and TRBJ2-3, with D possibly being TRBD1 or TRBD2 (5 bases each). The CDR3 sequence is 12 residues long. Trimming removed 3 bases from V and 6 bases from J, with 10 bases in between. The V gene's germline CDR1 is GTSNPN and CDR2 SVGIG (reference sequence). Written as DNA, the CDR3 is TGTGCCTGGAGGAGGGACGCGGATACGCAGTATTTT. It encodes CAWRRDADTQYF. Full variable domain (missing parts from reference TRBV30 and TRBJ2-3): SQTIHQWPATLVQPVGSPLSLECTVEGTSNPNLYWYRQAAGRGLQLLFYSVGIGQISSEVPQNLSASRPQDRQFILSSKKLLLSDSGFYLCAWRRDADTQYFGPGTRLTVL.

This clone qualifies as medium-sized. The CDR3 sequence: CASSYRTVSSYEQYF. CDR3 coding DNA: TGTGCCAGCAGCTACAGGACAGTTAGCTCCTACGAGCAGTACTTC. The rearrangement joins TRBV7-8 to TRBJ2-7, with D perhaps matching TRBD1 (6 bases). V lost 4 bases to trimming and J lost 0 bases, with 13 bases between them. Germline V gives CDR1 SGHVS, CDR2 FQNEAQ. This CDR3 region has 15 residues.

V usage is TRBV9 and J usage is TRBJ2-3, with TRBD2 matching 8 bases. V lost 0 bases, J lost 5 bases, and 11 bases stayed unmatched. There are 17 residues in the CDR3. Germline V gene lookup returns CDR1 SGDLS and CDR2 YYNGEE. The CDR3 sequence is CASSVASIGLAGDTQYF. Here the CDR3 DNA reads TGTGCCAGCAGCGTAGCTTCGATAGGGCTAGCGGGAGATACGCAGTATTTT. Together with reference TRBV9 and TRBJ2-3, the CDR3 gives the full variable domain: DSGVTQTPKHLITATGQRVTLRCSPRSGDLSVYWYQQSLDQGLQFLIQYYNGEERAKGNILERFSAQQFPDLHSELNLSSLELGDSALYFCASSVASIGLAGDTQYFGPGTRLTVL.

CDR3 amino acids: CAWSVIQMNTEAFF. The CDR3 coding sequence is TGTGCCTGGAGTGTCATACAGATGAACACTGAAGCTTTCTTT. The J gene is TRBJ1-1, the V gene TRBV30, with D uncertain. V was shortened by 0 bases and J by 0 bases, with 8 bases between the two germline ends. The CDR3 covers 14 residues. From germline, CDR1 is GTSNPN and CDR2 SVGIG (reference sequence).

DNA of the CDR3: TGTGCCAGCAGATGGGAGCTGAACTATGGCTACACCTTC. It translates to CASRWELNYGYTF. This chain uses TRBV6-1 with TRBJ1-2; no reliable D call. The CDR3 loop spans 13 amino acids. Deletions cut 6 bases from V and 2 bases from J, with 10 bases between. Per germline, CDR1 MNHNS and CDR2 SASEGT.

V usage is TRBV5-4 and J usage is TRBJ2-5; 9 positions match TRBD1. This CDR3 comprises 16 residues. V was clipped by 3 bases and J by 5 bases; unmatched bases: 11. Per germline, CDR1 SGHNT and CDR2 YYREEE (reference sequence). CDR3 residues: CASSSSGTGNRETQYF. CDR3 DNA sequence: TGTGCCAGCAGCTCGTCCGGGACAGGGAATCGTGAGACCCAGTACTTC. The complete variable domain, with remaining parts taken from reference TRBV5-4 and TRBJ2-5, reads ETGVTQSPTHLIKTRGQQVTLRCSSQSGHNTVSWYQQALGQGPQFIFQYYREEENGRGNFPPRFSGLQFPNYSSELNVNALELDDSALYLCASSSSGTGNRETQYFGPGTRLLVL.